Presented here are 21 T cell receptor beta chains from one specimen sequenced in a study of T cells after yellow fever vaccination. TCRdb passed the 5' RACE reads through MiXCR, listing each CDR3 protein once. The table records about 350,000 distinct CDR3 sequences, around 12% of them present only once. The sample was CD4+ T cells sorted from PBMCs, taken 15 days after the yellow fever booster vaccination. The receptors derive from a man aged 18 to 29 who received the YFV17D yellow fever vaccine.

This clonotype has only a few counts. V is TRBV24-1 and J is TRBJ2-3; the D gene is possibly TRBD1 (5 bases). The CDR3 spans 15 residues. CDR1 is KGHDR and CDR2 is SFDVKD in the germline V gene. V lost 5 bases to trimming and J lost 0 bases, with 11 bases between them. The CDR3 spells CATSVQDLSTDTQYF. The CDR3 DNA reads as TGTGCCACCAGTGTACAGGATCTTAGCACAGATACGCAGTATTTT.

This clonotype was observed many times. V is TRBV7-8 and J is TRBJ2-7; D ambiguous. This CDR3 is built from 11 residues. From germline, CDR1 is SGHVS and CDR2 FQNEAQ. Between the trimmed V and J ends, which lost 3 bases and 4 bases, there was a span of 4 bases. As DNA, the CDR3 is TGTGCCAGCAGCTTCCAATACGAGCAGTACTTC. This translates into CASSFQYEQYF. The full variable domain, in which reference TRBV7-8 and TRBJ2-7 provide the parts outside the CDR3, is GAGVSQSPRYKVAKRGQDVALRCDPISGHVSLFWYQQALGQGPEFLTYFQNEAQLDKSGLPSDRFFAERPEGSVSTLKIQRTQQEDSAVYLCASSFQYEQYFGPGTRLTVT.

This clonotype has more than one count but fewer than ten. This chain connects TRBV7-2 to TRBJ1-1; TRBD1 might be the D (5 bases). From germline, CDR1 is SGHTA and CDR2 FQGNSA. The CDR3 consists of 15 residues. The V and J ends lost 0 bases and 5 bases respectively, with 13 bases between them. The CDR3 nucleotides read TGTGCCAGCAGCTTAGCCGGTCCGCGGGGGACTGAAGCTTTCTTT. It translates to CASSLAGPRGTEAFF. Supplemented by reference TRBV7-2 and TRBJ1-1, the full variable domain reads GAGVSQSPSNKVTEKGKDVELRCDPISGHTALYWYRQSLGQGLEFLIYFQGNSAPDKSGLPSDRFSAERTGGSVSTLTIQRTQQEDSAVYLCASSLAGPRGTEAFFGQGTRLTVV.

This clonotype was seen more than once but under ten times. The genes are TRBV6-6 and TRBJ2-1; 8 bases agree with TRBD1. CDR1 MNHNY and CDR2 SVGAGI come from the germline V gene (reference sequence). This CDR3 contains 13 residues. J was trimmed by 5 bases and V by 7 bases; bases with no gene match: 4. The CDR3 here is CASTRGLDNEQFF. The CDR3 DNA reads as TGTGCCAGCACCAGGGGGCTCGACAATGAGCAGTTCTTC.

This sequence joins TRBV4-3 and TRBJ1-6; D gene unclear. The CDR3 extends over 18 amino acids. CDR1 and CDR2 from the germline V gene are LGHNA and YSLEER. Trimming took off 1 base at V and 7 bases at J, with 20 bases between the two ends. DNA of the CDR3: TGCGCCAGCAGCCAAGGAGTGGCAGAAGCTCCCGGGAATTCACCCCTCCACTTT. Its translation is CASSQGVAEAPGNSPLHF.

This clonotype occurred a few times. This chain joins TRBV7-2 and TRBJ1-5; the D gene is possibly TRBD1 (6 bases). Per the germline V gene, CDR1 is SGHTA and CDR2 is FQGNSA. The CDR3 is made up of 15 amino acids. Trimming took 6 bases from V and 0 from J, leaving 12 bases between them. CDR3 sequence reads: CASSQQGNSNQPQHF. The CDR3 DNA sequence: TGTGCCAGCAGTCAACAGGGTAATAGCAATCAGCCCCAGCATTTT.

The chain joins TRBV10-3 to TRBJ2-6, with TRBD1 as a possible D gene (6 bases). With 10 bases removed from V and 2 bases from J, the gap between germline ends came to 12 bases. CDR1 ENHRY and CDR2 SYGVKD come from the germline V gene. The CDR3 is 14 amino acids. As DNA, the CDR3 is TGTGCCACCCAGTCAGGGGCTGGGGCCAACGTCCTGACTTTC. It is translated as CATQSGAGANVLTF.

The table lists this clonotype with many counts. The genes are TRBV4-2 and TRBJ1-3; 8 nucleotides line up with TRBD1. The CDR3 runs 18 residues. Germline V gene data show CDR1 as LGHNA and CDR2 as YNFKEQ. After removal of 0 bases from V and 4 bases from J, the junction contained 11 bases not matched to a gene. DNA for the CDR3: TGTGCCAGCAGCCAAGACGGACAGGGAGCCCTCGCGGGAAACACCATATATTTT. Its protein product is CASSQDGQGALAGNTIYF.

The V call is TRBV4-3, the J call TRBJ1-5; D is uncertain. The V gene's germline CDR1 is LGHNA and CDR2 YSLEER. The CDR3 is 15 residues long. V lost 0 bases and J lost 3, with 9 bases in between. As DNA, the CDR3 is TGCGCCAGCAGCCAAGATTATGGGCTCAATCAGCCCCAGCATTTT. Protein product: CASSQDYGLNQPQHF.

The CDR3 here is CASSFRWTGNNEQFF. The CDR3 coding sequence is TGCGCCAGCAGCTTCAGGTGGACAGGCAACAATGAGCAGTTCTTC. This sequence joins TRBV5-1 and TRBJ2-1; 7 positions match TRBD1. The trim removed 2 bases at V and 5 bases at J, leaving 7 bases unmatched. The CDR3 has 15 residues. The germline V gene encodes CDR1 SGHRS and CDR2 YFSETQ.

There are many counts of this clonotype. Written as DNA, the CDR3 is TGCGCCAGCAGCCAAGAGCGGGGGCGAGGGGCAGATACGCAGTATTTT. Its protein is CASSQERGRGADTQYF. The chain is built from TRBV4-3 and TRBJ2-3; TRBD2 might be the D (7 bases). The CDR3 loop spans 16 amino acids. V lost 0 bases and J 4 bases, leaving 14 bases between the germline ends. In germline, CDR1 is LGHNA, CDR2 YSLEER.

This chain connects TRBV5-1 to TRBJ1-1; D remains unclear. The CDR3 runs to 14 residues. V was cut by 5 bases and J by 1 base, with 12 bases left in between. CDR1 is SGHRS, CDR2 YFSETQ, per germline. The CDR3 nucleotides read TGCGCCAGCAGGGCGGGCACCACGAACACTGAAGCTTTCTTT. Amino acid sequence: CASRAGTTNTEAFF. The full variable domain, in which reference TRBV5-1 and TRBJ1-1 provide the parts outside the CDR3, is KAGVTQTPRYLIKTRGQQVTLSCSPISGHRSVSWYQQTPGQGLQFLFEYFSETQRNKGNFPGRFSGRQFSNSRSEMNVSTLELGDSALYLCASRAGTTNTEAFFGQGTRLTVV.

This clonotype has a count of ten or more. J is TRBJ2-3 and V is TRBV20-1; D may be TRBD1 or TRBD2 (5 bases each). This CDR3 contains 14 residues. Germline-derived CDR1 and CDR2 are DFQATT and SNEGSKA (reference sequence). Trimming shortened V by 1 base and J by 4 bases, and 12 bases separated the two germline ends. This CDR3 is CSARARRGSDTQYF. CDR3 nucleotide sequence: TGCAGTGCTAGAGCAAGACGGGGCTCAGATACGCAGTATTTT.

This chain uses TRBV4-2 with TRBJ1-2, with D tentatively TRBD1 (5 bases). Germline V lookup: CDR1 LGHNA, CDR2 YNFKEQ. The V end was cut by 3 bases, the J end by 9 bases, with 14 bases between. The length of the CDR3 is 13 residues. The chain's CDR3 is CASSHAPGRRYTF. CDR3 DNA: TGTGCCAGCAGCCATGCACCGGGACGGCGCTACACCTTC.

The sample holds many counts of this clonotype. V and J are TRBV18 and TRBJ1-1, with 8 positions matching TRBD1. The V and J ends lost 3 bases and 3 bases, in that order; junction bases with no gene match: 3. The CDR3 runs 14 residues. CDR1 KGHSH and CDR2 LQKENI come from the germline V gene. For the CDR3, the DNA is TGTGCCAGCTCACCCCAGGGGGCCGACACTGAAGCTTTCTTT. Its protein is CASSPQGADTEAFF.

The chain recombines TRBV29-1 with TRBJ1-1, with D uncertain. V was shortened by 4 bases and J by 2 bases, with 11 bases between the two germline ends. This CDR3 contains 13 residues. Germline-derived CDR1 and CDR2 are SQVTM and ANQGSEA. The DNA of the CDR3 is TGCAGCGTTGGCGCACAGCTAAACACTGAAGCTTTCTTT. It is translated as CSVGAQLNTEAFF.

This clonotype was counted a few times. This chain joins TRBV7-8 and TRBJ2-5; the match to TRBD1 covers 7 bases. V dropped 5 bases and J dropped 5; count of bases not matched to a gene: 14. The germline V gene encodes CDR1 SGHVS and CDR2 FQNEAQ. The CDR3 is 16 amino acids. The CDR3 loop is CASSRQTGTTLETQYF. The DNA of the CDR3 is TGTGCCAGCAGCCGACAGACAGGGACGACTTTGGAGACCCAGTACTTC.

V is TRBV29-1 and J is TRBJ1-4; the D is unclear. V dropped 4 bases and J dropped 5 bases, with 14 bases sitting between them. Germline CDR1 and CDR2: SQVTM and ANQGSEA. CDR3 length: 14 residues. The chain's CDR3 is CSVGVGSLNEKLFF. CDR3 nucleotides: TGCAGCGTTGGGGTTGGCAGTTTGAATGAAAAACTGTTTTTT.

V and J are TRBV20-1 and TRBJ2-3; TRBD2 aligns across 8 bases. The CDR3 covers 14 residues. Germline-derived CDR1 and CDR2 are DFQATT and SNEGSKA (reference sequence). With V trimmed by 7 bases and J by 2 bases, 8 bases remained unmatched. As DNA, the CDR3 is TGCAGTGTGTCGCGGGGGGCATTCACAGATACGCAGTATTTT. Its translation is CSVSRGAFTDTQYF.

This clonotype turned up a few times. The chain couples TRBV15 to TRBJ1-1; D call uncertain. Germline lookup yields CDR1 LNHNV and CDR2 YYDKDF (reference sequence). V gave up 4 bases and J gave up 3 bases, with 9 bases separating them. This CDR3 region has 13 residues. The DNA for the CDR3 is TGTGCCACCAGCATGAAAAGGGACACTGAAGCTTTCTTT. Its translation: CATSMKRDTEAFF.

This sequence joins TRBV4-2 and TRBJ2-5; TRBD1 might be the D (6 bases). In germline, CDR1 is LGHNA, CDR2 YNFKEQ. CDR3 size: 16 residues. V lost 0 bases and J 3 bases, leaving 14 bases between the germline ends. The CDR3 reads CASSQEAARGKETQYF. CDR3 nucleotides: TGTGCCAGCAGCCAAGAGGCTGCCAGGGGAAAAGAGACCCAGTACTTC.